This T cell receptor beta chain comes out of a study of blood T cell repertoires in COVID-19. On the study more broadly: Donors in the United States, Italy and Spain gave samples during acute or convalescent COVID-19. PBMCs, B-cell-depleted T cells, or T cells were the source of the cDNA or gDNA that made up the material.

As originally analysed: Reference gene primer amplification gave nucleated cell count estimates. Repertoires were generated with immunoSEQ multiplex PCR, while TCRdb's copy carries only in-frame clones and drops some. V and J calls plus clone size are reproduced from that table; the DNA served to infer D and trimming. The data show about 38,000 clones, with roughly 88% seen just once and 30% to 40% held by the top ten. The germline V gene has CDR1 SGHTA and CDR2 FQGNSA. Losses at the gene ends were 2 bases for V and 7 bases for J; bases not matched to a gene: 7. The CDR3 covers 15 residues. The rearrangement joins TRBV7-2 to TRBJ2-1; 8 bases map to TRBD2. The source is a man aged 70 or older with active COVID-19. What was sequenced was peripheral blood. CDR3 DNA: TGTGCCAGCAGCTTACGGGGGGGCCTTAGGAATGAGCAGTTCTTC. Amino acids: CASSLRGGLRNEQFF.